These 22 T cell receptor beta chains originate from one sample sequenced in a study of breast tumors, draining lymph nodes, adjacent tissues. MiXCR, applied by TCRdb to the multiplex PCR reads, yields one record per CDR3 protein. Of approximately 130,000 distinct CDR3 sequences in the sample, 21% are singletons; the top ten hold roughly 2%. Breast cancer patients provided tissue from their axillary draining lymph nodes. The material sequenced was axillary lymph node tissue. The receptor set was obtained from a female donor with breast cancer. Some clones in this sample may be carry-over from other donors' samples.

This chain uses TRBV7-6 with TRBJ2-5; 13 bases agree with TRBD2. The germline gives CDR1 SGHVS, CDR2 FNYEAQ. The CDR3 length is 19 residues. Trimming removed 0 bases from V and 4 bases from J; junction bases left unmatched: 11. CDR3 residues: CASSLARLAGGPVGETQYF. DNA for the CDR3: TGTGCCAGCAGCTTAGCGCGACTAGCGGGAGGACCAGTAGGAGAGACCCAGTACTTC.

This clonotype was counted at least ten times. The chain recombines TRBV7-9 with TRBJ1-4; 8 positions agree with TRBD1. CDR3 size: 14 residues. Germline V gene data show CDR1 as SEHNR and CDR2 as FQNEAQ (reference sequence). With V trimmed by 1 base and J by 11 bases, 6 bases remained unmatched. CDR3 loop: CASSLGGQGGKLFF. The CDR3 DNA reads TGTGCCAGCAGCTTAGGTGGACAGGGAGGGAAACTGTTTTTT.

With regard to this clonotype: A much more abundant neighbour one base away suggests this may be a read error. The chain recombines TRBV10-3 with TRBJ1-2; D is unresolved. CDR1 and CDR2 from the germline V gene are ENHRY and SYGVKD. Trimming took 4 bases from V and 6 from J, leaving 15 bases between them. The length of the CDR3 is 14 residues. In nucleotides, the CDR3 is TGTGCCATCAGTGGGTTAAGGGCGCCCGATGGCTACACCTTC. Its translation: CAISGLRAPDGYTF.

The chain carries TRBV6-1 and TRBJ1-5, with TRBD1 matching 7 bases. From germline, CDR1 is MNHNS and CDR2 SASEGT. The CDR3 extends over 13 amino acids. The V and J ends lost 6 bases and 7 bases, in that order; junction bases with no gene match: 6. Written as DNA, the CDR3 is TGTGCCAGCAGGGGGACAGTAGGACAGCCCCAGCATTTT. This gives the protein CASRGTVGQPQHF.

Concerning this clonotype itself: A much bigger clone sits one base away, suggesting this may be a read error. The CDR3 bases are TGTGCCAGCAGCGCGAGGGGACTAGCGGCCCATAGCTCCTACAATGAGCAGTTCTTC. Translation gives CASSARGLAAHSSYNEQFF. The V call is TRBV11-1, the J call TRBJ2-1, with 11 nucleotides matching TRBD2. CDR3 length: 19 amino acids. Germline V gene lookup returns CDR1 SGHAT and CDR2 FQDESV (reference sequence). After removal of 5 bases from V and 0 bases from J, the junction contained 12 bases not matched to a gene.

This clonotype was observed many times. V and J are TRBV29-1 and TRBJ2-3; 12 bases agree with TRBD2. This CDR3 is built from 14 residues. Germline lookup yields CDR1 SQVTM and CDR2 ANQGSEA. V was clipped by 6 bases and J by 4 bases; unmatched bases: 5. The CDR3 is CSVSSSGRADTQYF. CDR3 DNA sequence: TGCAGCGTCAGCTCTAGCGGGAGGGCAGATACGCAGTATTTT.

The table lists this clonotype with many counts. The rearrangement links TRBV9 to TRBJ2-6; either TRBD1 or TRBD2 may fit D (5 bases each). The CDR3 length is 18 residues. Germline V gene lookup returns CDR1 SGDLS and CDR2 YYNGEE. V lost 4 bases to trimming and J lost 0 bases, with 17 bases between them. In DNA, the CDR3 is TGTGCCAGCAGCCCAAGGGGAGTGGTGAACTCTGGGGCCAACGTCCTGACTTTC. Translation gives CASSPRGVVNSGANVLTF.

This clonotype appeared many times. The chain joins TRBV20-1 to TRBJ2-1, with TRBD1 as a possible D gene (6 bases). CDR3 size: 16 residues. Germline V CDR1 and CDR2: DFQATT, SNEGSKA (reference sequence). The V gene lost 4 bases and the J gene lost 0 bases, with 16 bases spanning the gap. The CDR3 loop reads CSANRRGHYSYNEQFF. Written as DNA, the CDR3 is TGCAGTGCTAACCGCAGGGGCCACTACTCCTACAATGAGCAGTTCTTC.

The V gene is TRBV5-1, the J gene TRBJ2-2, with TRBD2 as a possible D gene (5 bases). With 7 bases removed from V and 0 bases from J, the gap between germline ends came to 16 bases. Germline CDR1 is SGHRS and CDR2 is YFSETQ. The CDR3 has 16 residues. For the CDR3, the DNA is TGCGCCAGCGACTTTCGCGGGCCGGCGAACACCGGGGAGCTGTTTTTT. Translated, it gives CASDFRGPANTGELFF.

In the case of this clonotype: Being one base from a much bigger clone, this may be a read error. V is TRBV2 and J is TRBJ2-3, with no clear D. The DNA end lines up better with TRBJ1-5; the J call may be wrong. CDR1 is SNHLY, CDR2 FYNNEI, per germline. The CDR3 has 14 residues. The CDR3: CASSVVMGTDTQHF. The CDR3 nucleotides read TGTGCCAGCAGTGTCGTGATGGGCACAGATACGCAGCATTTT.

In regard to this clonotype: A much larger clone differs by one base, so this may be a read error. The rearrangement links TRBV28 to TRBJ2-7, with 7 bases fitting TRBD2. Germline CDR1 and CDR2: MDHEN and SYDVKM. This CDR3 contains 16 residues. The CDR3 DNA reads as TGTGCCAGCGGTTTCCTCGGGGCGGGAGCGAAGTACGAGCAGTACTTC. Translated: CASGFLGAGAKYEQYF.

As for this clonotype: Compared with germline, one end of the junction differs, possibly owing to a read error. V and J are TRBV19 and TRBJ2-3; the match to TRBD2 covers 9 bases. Germline values: CDR1 LNHDA, CDR2 SQIVND (reference sequence). This CDR3 comprises 15 residues. The CDR3 coding sequence is TGTGCCACTAGCGGGGTCCAGACTAGCGTAGATACGCAGTGTTTT. Translation gives CATSGVQTSVDTQCF.

The chain is built from TRBV18 and TRBJ2-1; TRBD2 aligns across 7 bases. The trim removed 4 bases at V and 2 bases at J, leaving 5 bases unmatched. CDR3 length equals 15 residues. Germline V gene lookup returns CDR1 KGHSH and CDR2 LQKENI. The DNA of the CDR3 is TGTGCCAGCTCACGCGAGCGGGAAGCCTACAATGAGCAGTTCTTC. It translates to CASSREREAYNEQFF. Complete variable domain (other parts from reference TRBV18 and TRBJ2-1): NAGVMQNPRHLVRRRGQEARLRCSPMKGHSHVYWYRQLPEEGLKFMVYLQKENIIDESGMPKERFSAEFPKEGPSILRIQQVVRGDSAAYFCASSREREAYNEQFFGPGTRLTVL.

The sample holds many counts of this clonotype. The V and J genes are TRBV19 and TRBJ2-1; 15 bases agree with TRBD2. This CDR3 contains 18 residues. The germline gives CDR1 LNHDA, CDR2 SQIVND (reference sequence). With 9 bases clipped from V and 3 bases from J, the junction kept 12 bases outside the gene matches. Here the CDR3 reads CASSTGLAGGRGYNEQFF. The CDR3 nucleotides read TGTGCCAGCTCAACGGGACTAGCGGGAGGCCGAGGCTACAATGAGCAGTTCTTC.

This clonotype appeared many times. V usage is TRBV28 and J usage is TRBJ2-1; 9 bases are a match to TRBD1. V was pared by 5 bases and J by 6 bases, with 8 bases of the junction left unmatched. Germline CDR1 and CDR2: MDHEN and SYDVKM. The CDR3 is 15 residues long. DNA of the CDR3: TGTGCCAGCAGTCGGTCCGGGACAGGGATCAATGAGCAGTTCTTC. This gives the protein CASSRSGTGINEQFF.

Ten or more counts support this clonotype. The gene calls are TRBV5-1 and TRBJ1-2, with D possibly being TRBD1 (5 bases). Trimming took 1 base from V and 2 from J, leaving 6 bases between them. The CDR3 is 13 residues long. CDR1 and CDR2 from the germline V gene are SGHRS and YFSETQ. Written as DNA, the CDR3 is TGCGCCAGCAGCTTGAACAGGAACTATGGCTACACCTTC. Its translation: CASSLNRNYGYTF. Looking up the rest from reference TRBV5-1 and TRBJ1-2 gives the full variable domain: KAGVTQTPRYLIKTRGQQVTLSCSPISGHRSVSWYQQTPGQGLQFLFEYFSETQRNKGNFPGRFSGRQFSNSRSEMNVSTLELGDSALYLCASSLNRNYGYTFGSGTRLTVV.

The rearrangement links TRBV20-1 to TRBJ1-1; D is perhaps TRBD1 (5 bases). V was cut by 6 bases and J by 2 bases, with 16 bases left in between. The germline gives CDR1 DFQATT, CDR2 SNEGSKA (reference sequence). There are 14 residues in the CDR3. The CDR3 DNA reads TGCAGTGCCCCCGACAGCGGTAAAAACACTGAAGCTTTCTTT. It translates to CSAPDSGKNTEAFF.

Turning to this clonotype: A much larger clone differs by one base, so this may be a read error. This chain links TRBV30 with TRBJ2-3; D is perhaps TRBD1 (5 bases). Gene TRBJ1-5 matches the end of the DNA better, so the J call may be wrong. There are 14 residues in the CDR3. Germline V lookup: CDR1 GTSNPN, CDR2 SVGIG (reference sequence). The CDR3 here is CAWTPGLATDTQHF. The DNA for the CDR3 is TGTGCCTGGACCCCGGGACTAGCCACAGATACGCAGCATTTT.

Details on this clonotype: A much larger clone differs by one base, so this may be a read error. The chain combines TRBV15 with TRBJ1-4, with 9 bases aligning to TRBD1. V dropped 6 bases and J dropped 12; count of bases not matched to a gene: 11. The CDR3 covers 14 residues. Germline CDR1 and CDR2: LNHNV and YYDKDF (reference sequence). The CDR3 is CATREQGAGEELFF. The CDR3 region has the DNA TGTGCCACCAGGGAACAGGGGGCAGGGGAAGAACTGTTTTTT.

Regarding this clonotype: A single base separates this from a much larger clone, so it may be a read error. The chain recombines TRBV5-1 with TRBJ2-6; 13 nucleotides match TRBD2. This CDR3 is built from 17 residues. The germline V gene encodes CDR1 SGHRS and CDR2 YFSETQ. The CDR3 here is CASSPGLAGAGASVLTF. The CDR3 DNA sequence: TGCGCCAGCAGCCCCGGACTAGCGGGAGCTGGGGCCAGCGTCCTGACTTTC.

This clonotype was picked up many times. The V gene is TRBV5-7, the J gene TRBJ2-3, with 9 bases matching TRBD2. TRBV5-7 is flagged as an ORF with uncertain function. CDR3 size: 16 residues. Trimming removed 7 bases from V and 2 bases from J; junction bases left unmatched: 11. The CDR3 loop reads CASLGRLAGVTDTQYF. Here the CDR3 DNA reads TGTGCCAGCCTAGGGCGTTTAGCGGGAGTCACAGATACGCAGTATTTT.

Worth noting for this clonotype: A junction boundary mismatches the germline segment, possibly from a read error. The chain recombines TRBV18 with TRBJ2-2; 7 bases match TRBD1. Germline V gives CDR1 KGHSH, CDR2 LQKENI. This CDR3 contains 15 residues. CDR3 sequence reads: CTSSPDRVNTGELFF. CDR3 nucleotides: TGTACCAGCTCACCAGACAGGGTTAACACCGGGGAGCTGTTTTTT.